This T cell receptor (beta chain) stems from a study of T cell repertoires in cytomegalovirus infection. Study-wide results and caveats: Frequencies of public TCR beta families were cumulated, and this identified carriers of CMV plus the relevant HLA.

This clonotype was detected many times. Its antigen remains unknown. From the reads, TCRdb called clonotypes with MiXCR, one entry per CDR3 protein. The table lists 160,000 or so distinct CDR3 sequences, about a quarter of them singletons. Germline assignment: CDR1 SGHDN and CDR2 FVKESK. Germline trimming cut 8 bases from V and 1 base from J; bases unmatched to any gene: 3. This CDR3 region has 13 residues. The chain combines TRBV14 with TRBJ2-5; TRBD2 matches at 8 bases. This receptor was taken from a human donor in good health (CMV status not recorded). Some clones in this sample may be carry-over from other donors' samples. Input material: PBMCs. CDR3 in DNA: TGTGCCAGCCGACGGGGGGGCCAAGAGACCCAGTACTTC. As protein: CASRRGGQETQYF.